This T cell receptor beta chain derives from a study of T cells after yellow fever vaccination. Study overall: Fractions low in cell number were prepared with SMART-Seq v4 Ultra Low Input.

Broader study findings: Researchers report a weaker secondary response that nonetheless peaked faster, day 5 versus 15. Contamination of FACS-sorted repertoires by abundant clonotypes from the bulk population could occur.

TCRdb redid the calling of the 5' RACE reads with MiXCR, one entry per CDR3 protein. The sample records 150,000 to 200,000 distinct CDR3 sequences, 5.5% to 7.5% being singletons. This clonotype was observed at least ten times. Antigen unknown. The CDR3 is 13 residues long. Trimming pared 1 base from V and 2 bases from J, leaving 4 bases between. CDR1 and CDR2 (germline): SGDLS, YYNGEE. The TCR was taken from a man aged 18 to 35 who received the YFV17D yellow fever vaccine. The source was CD4+ T cells sorted from PBMCs, collected about 5 days after the first yellow fever vaccination. The gene calls are TRBV9 and TRBJ1-5; D gene ambiguous. CDR3 coding DNA: TGTGCCAGCAGCGTAATGGGCAATCAGCCCCAGCATTTT. This translates into CASSVMGNQPQHF.